Sequencing of this TCR beta chain was carried out in a study of CD8+ T cells in alopecia areata. Study-wide results and caveats: Mice gave a clearer picture of TCR sharing than patients did, possibly for HLA-related reasons. Scalp sample sequencing also detects resident alphabeta T cells of normal skin. Researchers say the link of baseline CD8+ expansion to response remains uncertain, with one nonresponder.

Treatment denoted: oral pan-JAK inhibitor, 5-10 mg twice daily. Lesional scalp punch biopsies and peripheral blood came from alopecia areata patients. For this clone: The antigen is not known.

Sequencing used cDNA as its template, made by extracting RNA and reverse transcribing it. TCRdb's copy holds only in-frame clones and misses some; the assay was immunoSEQ multiplex PCR. The table shows 15,000 to 20,000 clones, with 50% to 60% occurring only once. The origin of this receptor is a human donor with alopecia areata. Material: skin, obtained at week 4, from a patient treated with tofacitinib.

This CDR3 is CASSIKETQYF. CDR3 DNA sequence: TGTGCCAGTAGTATAAAAGAGACCCAGTACTTC. The genes are TRBV19 and TRBJ2-5; D is unresolved. V was shortened by 2 bases and J by 3 bases, with 1 base between the two germline ends. The CDR3 has 11 amino acids. Germline V gene data show CDR1 as LNHDA and CDR2 as SQIVND (reference sequence).